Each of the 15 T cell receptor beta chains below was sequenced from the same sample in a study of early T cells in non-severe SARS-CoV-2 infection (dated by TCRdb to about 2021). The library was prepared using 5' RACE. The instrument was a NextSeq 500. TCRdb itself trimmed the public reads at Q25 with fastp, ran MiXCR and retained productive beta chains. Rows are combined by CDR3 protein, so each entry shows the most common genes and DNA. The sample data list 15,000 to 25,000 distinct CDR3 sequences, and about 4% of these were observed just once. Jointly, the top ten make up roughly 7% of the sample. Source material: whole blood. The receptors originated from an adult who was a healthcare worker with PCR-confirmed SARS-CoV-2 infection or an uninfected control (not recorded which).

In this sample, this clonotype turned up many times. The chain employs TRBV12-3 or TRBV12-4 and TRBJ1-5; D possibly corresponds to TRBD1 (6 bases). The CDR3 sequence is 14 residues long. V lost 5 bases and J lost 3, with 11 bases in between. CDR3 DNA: TGTGCCAGCAGTCTGCAGGGGCACAATCAGCCCCAGCATTTT. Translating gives CASSLQGHNQPQHF.

The CDR3 DNA sequence: TGCAGCGTAGAAAAGATGGACAGGGGTGAAGCTTTCTTT. Translated: CSVEKMDRGEAFF. The chain has TRBV29-1 and TRBJ1-1; 9 bases are a match to TRBD1. The CDR3 consists of 13 residues. Losses at the gene ends were 6 bases for V and 7 bases for J; bases not matched to a gene: 9. Per germline, CDR1 SQVTM and CDR2 ANQGSEA.

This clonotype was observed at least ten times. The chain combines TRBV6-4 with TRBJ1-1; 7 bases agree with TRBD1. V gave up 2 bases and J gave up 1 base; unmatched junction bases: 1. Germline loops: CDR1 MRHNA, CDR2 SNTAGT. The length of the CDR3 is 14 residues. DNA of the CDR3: TGTGCCAGCAGTGACGGGACAGAGAACACTGAAGCTTTCTTT. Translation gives CASSDGTENTEAFF.

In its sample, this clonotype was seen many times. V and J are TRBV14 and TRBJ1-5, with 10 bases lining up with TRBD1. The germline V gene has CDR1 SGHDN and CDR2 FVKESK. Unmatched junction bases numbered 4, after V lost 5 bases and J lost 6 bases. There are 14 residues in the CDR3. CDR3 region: CASSLTGGFQPQHF. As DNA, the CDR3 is TGTGCCAGCAGCTTGACAGGGGGCTTTCAGCCCCAGCATTTT.

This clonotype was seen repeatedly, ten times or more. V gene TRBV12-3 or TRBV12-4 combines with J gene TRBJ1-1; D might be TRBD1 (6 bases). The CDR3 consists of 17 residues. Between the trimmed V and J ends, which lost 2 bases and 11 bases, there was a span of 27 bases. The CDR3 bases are TGTGCCAGCAGTTTAAGGTCGGGGGGCGGAAGAATCTCGGAGGCTTTCTTT. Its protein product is CASSLRSGGGRISEAFF.

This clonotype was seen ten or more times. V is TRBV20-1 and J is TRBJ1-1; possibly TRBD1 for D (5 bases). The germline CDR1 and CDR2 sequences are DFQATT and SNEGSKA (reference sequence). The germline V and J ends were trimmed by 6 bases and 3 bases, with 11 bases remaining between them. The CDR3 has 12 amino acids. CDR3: CSAPRGDTEAFF. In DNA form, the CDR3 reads TGCAGTGCCCCCCGAGGGGACACTGAAGCTTTCTTT.

The chain's CDR3 is CSVEDQGERQFF. The CDR3 DNA follows: TGCAGCGTTGAAGATCAAGGGGAGCGGCAGTTCTTC. The chain couples TRBV29-1 to TRBJ2-1; either TRBD1 or TRBD2 may fit D (5 bases each). Trimming cost V 0 bases and J 12 bases, with 12 bases left between them. CDR3 length equals 12 residues. From germline, CDR1 is SQVTM and CDR2 ANQGSEA.

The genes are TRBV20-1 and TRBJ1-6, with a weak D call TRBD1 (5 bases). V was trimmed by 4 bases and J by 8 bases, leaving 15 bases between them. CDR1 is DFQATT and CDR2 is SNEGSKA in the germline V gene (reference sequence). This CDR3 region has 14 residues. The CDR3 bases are TGCAGTGCTACCCGAAGGGGCACGGATTCACCCCTCCACTTT. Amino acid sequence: CSATRRGTDSPLHF.

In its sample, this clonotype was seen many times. As DNA, the CDR3 is TGTGCCAGCAGCCCGGACAGGATTAATTCACCCCTCCACTTT. This gives the protein CASSPDRINSPLHF. The chain joins TRBV5-6 to TRBJ1-6, with 7 nucleotides matching TRBD1. V lost 4 bases and J lost 6; bases outside the gene matches: 4. Germline V gene lookup returns CDR1 SGHDT and CDR2 YYEEEE. This CDR3 comprises 14 residues.

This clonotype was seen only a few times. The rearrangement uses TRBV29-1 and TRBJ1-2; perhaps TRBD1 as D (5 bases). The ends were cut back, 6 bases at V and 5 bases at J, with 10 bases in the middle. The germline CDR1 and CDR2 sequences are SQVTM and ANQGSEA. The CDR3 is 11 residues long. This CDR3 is CSVGDGYGYTF. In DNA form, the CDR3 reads TGCAGCGTGGGGGACGGGTATGGCTACACCTTC.

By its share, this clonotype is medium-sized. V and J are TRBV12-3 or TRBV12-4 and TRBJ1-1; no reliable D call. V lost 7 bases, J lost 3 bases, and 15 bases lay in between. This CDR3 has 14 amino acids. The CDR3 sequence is CASTPGFGHTEAFF. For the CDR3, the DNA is TGTGCCAGCACCCCCGGCTTTGGACACACTGAAGCTTTCTTT.

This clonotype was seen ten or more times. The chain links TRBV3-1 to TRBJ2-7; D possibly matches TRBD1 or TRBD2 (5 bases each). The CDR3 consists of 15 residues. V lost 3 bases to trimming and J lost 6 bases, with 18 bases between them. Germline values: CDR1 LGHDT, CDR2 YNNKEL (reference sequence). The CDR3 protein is CASSHLGRGEFEQYF. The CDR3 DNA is TGTGCCAGCAGCCATTTGGGACGGGGCGAGTTCGAGCAGTACTTC.

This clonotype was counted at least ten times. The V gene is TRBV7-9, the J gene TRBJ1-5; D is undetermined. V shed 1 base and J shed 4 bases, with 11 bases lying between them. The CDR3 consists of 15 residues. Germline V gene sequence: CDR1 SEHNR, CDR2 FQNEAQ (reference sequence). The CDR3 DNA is TGTGCCAGCAGCTTAGGTGAGGGCCCAAATCAGCCCCAGCATTTT. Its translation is CASSLGEGPNQPQHF.

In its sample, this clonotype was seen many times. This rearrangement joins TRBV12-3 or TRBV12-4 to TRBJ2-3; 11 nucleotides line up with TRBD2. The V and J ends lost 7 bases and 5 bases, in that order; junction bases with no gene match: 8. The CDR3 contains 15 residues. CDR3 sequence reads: CASTFSGGAGDTQYF. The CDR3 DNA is TGTGCCAGCACCTTTAGCGGGGGGGCCGGAGATACGCAGTATTTT.

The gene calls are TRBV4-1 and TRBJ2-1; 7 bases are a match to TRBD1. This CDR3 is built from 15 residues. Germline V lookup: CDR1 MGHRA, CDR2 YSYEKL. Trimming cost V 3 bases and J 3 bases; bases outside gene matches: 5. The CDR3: CASSQEGQDYNEQFF. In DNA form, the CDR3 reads TGCGCCAGCAGCCAGGAAGGACAGGACTACAATGAGCAGTTCTTC.